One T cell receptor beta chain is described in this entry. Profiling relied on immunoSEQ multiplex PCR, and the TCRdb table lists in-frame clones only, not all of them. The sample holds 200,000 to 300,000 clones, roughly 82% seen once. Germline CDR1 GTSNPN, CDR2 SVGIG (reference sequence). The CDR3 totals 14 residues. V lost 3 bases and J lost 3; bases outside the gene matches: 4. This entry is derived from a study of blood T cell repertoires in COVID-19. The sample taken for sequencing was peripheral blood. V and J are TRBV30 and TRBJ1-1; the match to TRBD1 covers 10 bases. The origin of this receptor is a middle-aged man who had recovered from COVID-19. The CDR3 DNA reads TGTGCCTGGAGAACGGGACAGGGGCACACTGAAGCTTTCTTT. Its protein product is CAWRTGQGHTEAFF.